These T cell receptor beta chains were read from a single sample in a study of naive CD8 T cells in extremely preterm neonates. The data were produced by immunoSEQ multiplex PCR, yet TCRdb's version contains in-frame clones alone and is incomplete. The data show 5,000 to 6,500 clones, roughly 96% seen once. The sequencing sample was made of naive CD8+ T cells from blood. These receptors were taken from a human donor in good health. CDR3s include the opening cysteine and the closing phenylalanine or tryptophan. The order of the fields is CDR3 DNA, CDR3 protein, V gene, J gene, clone size, D gene. The D gene is left open where the match is weak. Clone size is not always given. Where it is, it says once, few, many or a class for expanded clones.

CDR3nt: TGTGCCAGCAGCCCCGTACAGGGGGCCGCAACTAATGAAAAACTGTTTTTT
CDR3aa: CASSPVQGAATNEKLFF
v_gene: TRBV28
j_gene: TRBJ1-4
abundance: NA
d_gene: TRBD1

CDR3nt: TGTGCTAGTGGTTTGTGGGCAGGGGGCCGCTACGAGCAGTACTTC
CDR3aa: CASGLWAGGRYEQYF
v_gene: TRBV12-5
j_gene: TRBJ2-7
abundance: NA
d_gene: TRBD1

CDR3nt: TGTGCCAGCAGTGAGGACTTAGGACCAACTAATGAAAAACTGTTTTTT
CDR3aa: CASSEDLGPTNEKLFF
v_gene: TRBV2
j_gene: TRBJ1-4
abundance: NA
d_gene: NA

CDR3nt: TGTGCCACCAGCAGACCTGAGGGGGCTCGGGAGACCCAGTACTTC
CDR3aa: CATSRPEGARETQYF
v_gene: TRBV15
j_gene: TRBJ2-5
abundance: once
d_gene: TRBD1

CDR3nt: TGTGCCAGCAGCAAAGAAGGCAGGTGGGTCTATGGCTACACCTTC
CDR3aa: CASSKEGRWVYGYTF
v_gene: TRBV21-1
j_gene: TRBJ1-2
abundance: NA
d_gene: NA

CDR3nt: TGCGCCAGCAGCTTGGATGGGGCCTCCTACGAGCAGTACTTC
CDR3aa: CASSLDGASYEQYF
v_gene: TRBV5-1
j_gene: TRBJ2-7
abundance: NA
d_gene: NA

CDR3nt: TGTGCAAGTCGCGATTCAACGACTCCACGAAAGATCTATGGCTACACCTTC
CDR3aa: CASRDSTTPRKIYGYTF
v_gene: TRBV12-2
j_gene: TRBJ1-2
abundance: NA
d_gene: NA

CDR3nt: TGCAGCGTTGGGCTCTCTGGGGCCAACGTCCTGACTTTC
CDR3aa: CSVGLSGANVLTF
v_gene: TRBV29-1
j_gene: TRBJ2-6
abundance: NA
d_gene: NA

CDR3nt: TGCGCCAGCAGCGGACCTAGGACTAGCGGGATTTACAATGAGCAGTTCTTC
CDR3aa: CASSGPRTSGIYNEQFF
v_gene: TRBV5-1
j_gene: TRBJ2-1
abundance: NA
d_gene: TRBD2

CDR3nt: TGTGCCAGCAGTGTACAGGCACACAATGAGCAGTTCTTC
CDR3aa: CASSVQAHNEQFF
v_gene: TRBV6-4
j_gene: TRBJ2-1
abundance: NA
d_gene: NA

CDR3nt: TGTGCCAGCTCACCGTGGACAGGGGTGGGCACTGAAGCTTTCTTT
CDR3aa: CASSPWTGVGTEAFF
v_gene: TRBV18
j_gene: TRBJ1-1
abundance: NA
d_gene: TRBD1

CDR3nt: TGTGCCAGCAGTCTGCCATGGGGACAGGGGGCATTTGGCTACACCTTC
CDR3aa: CASSLPWGQGAFGYTF
v_gene: TRBV28
j_gene: TRBJ1-2
abundance: NA
d_gene: TRBD1

CDR3nt: TGTGCCTGGAATCCCCAGCGGCGCTACAATGAGCAGTTCTTC
CDR3aa: CAWNPQRRYNEQFF
v_gene: TRBV30
j_gene: TRBJ2-1
abundance: NA
d_gene: NA

CDR3nt: TGTGCCAGCAGCTTAGCACAGATGAACACTGAAGCTTTCTTT
CDR3aa: CASSLAQMNTEAFF
v_gene: TRBV7-2
j_gene: TRBJ1-1
abundance: NA
d_gene: NA

CDR3nt: TGCGCCAGCAGCTTGGACGGGGGCTATGGCTACACCTTC
CDR3aa: CASSLDGGYGYTF
v_gene: TRBV5-1
j_gene: TRBJ1-2
abundance: NA
d_gene: NA

CDR3nt: TGTGCCAGCAGCCGTGAGCGGGAGACCTACGAGCAGTACTTC
CDR3aa: CASSRERETYEQYF
v_gene: TRBV4-2
j_gene: TRBJ2-7
abundance: NA
d_gene: TRBD2

CDR3nt: TGTGCCAGCAGCCCCATGCGGGGGGCGACCTACGAGCAGTACTTC
CDR3aa: CASSPMRGATYEQYF
v_gene: TRBV9
j_gene: TRBJ2-7
abundance: NA
d_gene: TRBD2